This entry features one TCR beta chain sequence. Antigen specificity is unknown. Trimming took 8 bases from V and 0 from J, leaving 14 bases between them. The CDR3 runs 13 residues. Germline V gene lookup returns CDR1 SQVTM and CDR2 ANQGSEA. The data stem from a study of tumor and adjacent non-tumor tissue in lung cancer. Study information: The cohort had about 12 adenocarcinoma, a couple of squamous cell and 1 small cell patients. Regarding the study as a whole: Compared with tumor, normal lung showed significantly lower TCR diversity. Tumor repertoires had a smaller top 100 clone share than normal lung.

No cell sorting was done before RNA was extracted from the tissue. Newly diagnosed lung cancer patients had thoracic surgery in China, August–late 2014, without prior chemotherapy. A modified ARM-PCR protocol with three rounds of nested PCR amplified TCRbeta. TCRdb redid the calling of the multiplex PCR reads with MiXCR, one entry per CDR3 protein. The sample has 110,000 or so distinct CDR3 sequences, roughly 74% seen once. V gene TRBV29-1 combines with J gene TRBJ2-7; D is unclear. Sequences were obtained from lung tumor tissue. The sequence was obtained from a woman aged 55-70 years with non-small cell lung cancer. The CDR3 nucleotides read TGCAGCATTTTATACACATTCTCCTACGAGCAGTACTTC. Translated: CSILYTFSYEQYF.